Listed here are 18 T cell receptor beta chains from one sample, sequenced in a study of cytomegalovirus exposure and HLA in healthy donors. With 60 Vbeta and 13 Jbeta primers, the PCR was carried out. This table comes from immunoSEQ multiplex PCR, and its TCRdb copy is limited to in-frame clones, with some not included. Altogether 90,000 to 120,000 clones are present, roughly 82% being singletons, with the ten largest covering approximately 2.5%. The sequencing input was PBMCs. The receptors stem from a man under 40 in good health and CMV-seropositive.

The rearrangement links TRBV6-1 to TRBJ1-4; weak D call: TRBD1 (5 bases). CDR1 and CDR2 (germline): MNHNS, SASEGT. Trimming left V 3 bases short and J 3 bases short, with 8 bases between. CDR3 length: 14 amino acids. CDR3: CASSDGGANEKLFF. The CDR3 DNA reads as TGTGCCAGCAGTGACGGGGGGGCTAATGAAAAACTGTTTTTT.

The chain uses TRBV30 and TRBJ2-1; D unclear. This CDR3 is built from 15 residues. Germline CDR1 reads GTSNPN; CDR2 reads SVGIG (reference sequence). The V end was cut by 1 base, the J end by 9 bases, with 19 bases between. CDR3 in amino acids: CAWSGSKRSYAEQFF. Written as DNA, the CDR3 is TGTGCCTGGAGTGGATCGAAGAGGTCGTATGCTGAGCAGTTCTTC.

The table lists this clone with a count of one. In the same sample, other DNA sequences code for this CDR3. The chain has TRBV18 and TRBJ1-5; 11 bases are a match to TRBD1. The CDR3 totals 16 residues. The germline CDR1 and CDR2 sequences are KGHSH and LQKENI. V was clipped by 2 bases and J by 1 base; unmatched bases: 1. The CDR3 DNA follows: TGTGCCAGCTCACCAGGACAGGGGGCGAGCAATCAGCCCCAGCATTTT. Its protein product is CASSPGQGASNQPQHF.

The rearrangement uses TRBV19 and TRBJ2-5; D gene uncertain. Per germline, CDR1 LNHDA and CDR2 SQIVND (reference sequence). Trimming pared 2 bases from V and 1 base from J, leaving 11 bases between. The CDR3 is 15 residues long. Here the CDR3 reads CASSIKRNSQETQYF. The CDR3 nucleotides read TGTGCCAGTAGTATAAAAAGGAACAGCCAAGAGACCCAGTACTTC.

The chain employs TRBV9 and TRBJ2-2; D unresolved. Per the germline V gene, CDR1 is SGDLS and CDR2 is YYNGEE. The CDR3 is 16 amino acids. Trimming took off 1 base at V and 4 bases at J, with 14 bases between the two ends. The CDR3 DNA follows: TGTGCCAGCAGCGTATTAGGTGGCCCGGGCACCGGGGAGCTGTTTTTT. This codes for CASSVLGGPGTGELFF.

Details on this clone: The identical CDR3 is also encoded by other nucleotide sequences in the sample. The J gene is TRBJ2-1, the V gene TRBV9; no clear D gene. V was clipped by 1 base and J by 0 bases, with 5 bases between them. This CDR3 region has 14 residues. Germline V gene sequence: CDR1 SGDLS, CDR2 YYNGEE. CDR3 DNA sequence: TGTGCCAGCAGCGTATCCTCCTCCTACAATGAGCAGTTCTTC. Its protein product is CASSVSSSYNEQFF.

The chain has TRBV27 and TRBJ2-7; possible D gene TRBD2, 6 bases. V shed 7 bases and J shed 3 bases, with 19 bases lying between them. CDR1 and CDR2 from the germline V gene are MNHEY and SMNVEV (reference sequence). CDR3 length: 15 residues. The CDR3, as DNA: TGTGCCAGCAAGATACTAGCCGGGGACGACTACGAGCAGTACTTC. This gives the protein CASKILAGDDYEQYF.

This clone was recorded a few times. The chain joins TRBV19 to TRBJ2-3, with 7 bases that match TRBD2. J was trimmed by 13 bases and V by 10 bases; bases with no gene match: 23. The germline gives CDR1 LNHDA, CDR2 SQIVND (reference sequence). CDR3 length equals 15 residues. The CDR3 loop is CATSSPHVGGIEEYF. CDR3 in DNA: TGTGCCACGAGTAGCCCCCACGTCGGGGGGATTGAGGAGTATTTT.

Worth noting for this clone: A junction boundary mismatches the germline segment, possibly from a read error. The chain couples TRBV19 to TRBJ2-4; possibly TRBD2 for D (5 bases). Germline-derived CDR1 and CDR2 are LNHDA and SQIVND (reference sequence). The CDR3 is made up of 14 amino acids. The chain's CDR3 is CASRAGDHKNSQYF. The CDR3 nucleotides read TGTGCCAGTAGGGCCGGGGATCATAAAAACAGTCAGTACTTC.

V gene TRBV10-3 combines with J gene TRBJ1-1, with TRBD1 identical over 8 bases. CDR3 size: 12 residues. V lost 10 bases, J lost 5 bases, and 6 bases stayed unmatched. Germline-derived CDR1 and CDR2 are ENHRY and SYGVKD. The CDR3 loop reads CATQQGGTEAFF. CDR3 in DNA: TGTGCCACCCAACAGGGGGGTACTGAAGCTTTCTTT.

The CDR3 nucleotides read TGTGCCAGCAGCTTAGAGATAGCGGGGGGCCGCTACGAGCAGTACTTC. This gives the protein CASSLEIAGGRYEQYF. The chain joins TRBV11-3 to TRBJ2-7; TRBD2 aligns across 10 bases. The V gene's germline CDR1 is SGHNT and CDR2 YENEEA. J was trimmed by 3 bases and V by 0 bases; bases with no gene match: 5. This CDR3 comprises 16 residues.

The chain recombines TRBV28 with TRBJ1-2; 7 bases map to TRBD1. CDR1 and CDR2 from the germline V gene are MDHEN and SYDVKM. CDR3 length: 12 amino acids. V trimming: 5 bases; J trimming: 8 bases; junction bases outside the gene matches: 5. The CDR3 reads CASSRQGEGYTF. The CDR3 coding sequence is TGTGCCAGCAGTCGCCAGGGGGAGGGCTACACCTTC.

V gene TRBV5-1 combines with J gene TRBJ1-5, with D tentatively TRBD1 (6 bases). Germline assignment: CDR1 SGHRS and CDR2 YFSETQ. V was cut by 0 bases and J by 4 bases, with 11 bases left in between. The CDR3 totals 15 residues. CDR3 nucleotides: TGCGCCAGCAGCTTGGGAGGGACACCAAATCAGCCCCAGCATTTT. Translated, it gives CASSLGGTPNQPQHF.

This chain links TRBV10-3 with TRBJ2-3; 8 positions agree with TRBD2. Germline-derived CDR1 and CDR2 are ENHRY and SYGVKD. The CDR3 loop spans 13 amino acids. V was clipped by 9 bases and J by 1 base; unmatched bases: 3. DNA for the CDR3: TGTGCCATTAGCGGGGCACGCACAGATACGCAGTATTTT. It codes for CAISGARTDTQYF.

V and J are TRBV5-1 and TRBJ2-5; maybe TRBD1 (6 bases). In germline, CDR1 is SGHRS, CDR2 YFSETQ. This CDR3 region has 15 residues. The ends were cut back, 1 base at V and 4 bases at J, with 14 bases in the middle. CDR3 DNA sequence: TGCGCCAGCAGCTTGACAGGGTTAGTGGGAGAGACCCAGTACTTC. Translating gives CASSLTGLVGETQYF.

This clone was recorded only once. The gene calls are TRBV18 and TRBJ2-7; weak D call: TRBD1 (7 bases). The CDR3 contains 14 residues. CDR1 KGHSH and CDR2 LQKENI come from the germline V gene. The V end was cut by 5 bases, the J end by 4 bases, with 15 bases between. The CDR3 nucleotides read TGTGCCAGCTCAACAGGGGAGAGCGGGTACGAGCAGTACTTC. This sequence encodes CASSTGESGYEQYF.

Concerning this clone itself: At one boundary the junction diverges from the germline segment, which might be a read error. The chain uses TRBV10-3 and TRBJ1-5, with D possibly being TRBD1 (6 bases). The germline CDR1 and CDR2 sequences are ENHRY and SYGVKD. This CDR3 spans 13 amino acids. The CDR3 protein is CASSPGADQPQHF. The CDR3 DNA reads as TGTGCCAGCAGTCCAGGGGCGGATCAGCCCCAGCATTTT.

The CDR3 loop reads CASKVTHGSGYTF. CDR3 bases: TGCGCCAGCAAAGTGACACATGGATCTGGCTACACCTTC. V is TRBV10-1 and J is TRBJ1-2; D is ambiguous. Trimming stripped 7 bases from V and 7 bases from J, with 16 bases between. Germline V gene sequence: CDR1 WNHNN, CDR2 SYGVQD (reference sequence). The CDR3 has 13 amino acids.